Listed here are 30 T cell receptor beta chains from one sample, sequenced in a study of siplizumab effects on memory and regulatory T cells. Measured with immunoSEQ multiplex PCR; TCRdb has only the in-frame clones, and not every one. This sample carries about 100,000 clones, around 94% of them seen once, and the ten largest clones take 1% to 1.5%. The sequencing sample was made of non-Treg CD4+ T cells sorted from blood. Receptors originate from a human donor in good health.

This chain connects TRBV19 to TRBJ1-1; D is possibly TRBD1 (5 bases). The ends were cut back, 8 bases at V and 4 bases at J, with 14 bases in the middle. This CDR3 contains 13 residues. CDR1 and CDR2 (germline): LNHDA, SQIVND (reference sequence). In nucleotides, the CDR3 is TGTGCCAGTGCGGCCACAGGTAGCACTGAAGCTTTCTTT. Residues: CASAATGSTEAFF. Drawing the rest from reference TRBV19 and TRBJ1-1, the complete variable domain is DGGITQSPKYLFRKEGQNVTLSCEQNLNHDAMYWYRQDPGQGLRLIYYSQIVNDFQKGDIAEGYSVSREKKESFPLTVTSAQKNPTAFYLCASAATGSTEAFFGQGTRLTVV.

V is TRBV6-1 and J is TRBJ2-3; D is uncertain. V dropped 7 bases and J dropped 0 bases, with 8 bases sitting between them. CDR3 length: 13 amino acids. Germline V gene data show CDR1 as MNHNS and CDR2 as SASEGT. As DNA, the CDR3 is TGTGCCAGCATGACTCGAAGCACAGATACGCAGTATTTT. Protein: CASMTRSTDTQYF.

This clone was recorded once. Here the CDR3 reads CASGREGNEQFF. The DNA for the CDR3 is TGCGCCAGCGGTAGAGAGGGCAATGAGCAGTTCTTC. The V gene is TRBV10-1, the J gene TRBJ2-1; maybe TRBD2 (5 bases). Between the trimmed V and J ends, which lost 8 bases and 6 bases, there was a span of 11 bases. This CDR3 has 12 amino acids. In germline, CDR1 is WNHNN, CDR2 SYGVQD (reference sequence).

Here the CDR3 reads CASSLSIEYRNTIYF. The CDR3 DNA reads as TGTGCCAGCAGTTTATCCATCGAGTATCGAAACACCATATATTTT. This rearrangement joins TRBV28 to TRBJ1-3, with D uncertain. Germline-derived CDR1 and CDR2 are MDHEN and SYDVKM. Trimming removed 1 base at V and 5 bases at J, with 12 bases between. CDR3 size: 15 residues.

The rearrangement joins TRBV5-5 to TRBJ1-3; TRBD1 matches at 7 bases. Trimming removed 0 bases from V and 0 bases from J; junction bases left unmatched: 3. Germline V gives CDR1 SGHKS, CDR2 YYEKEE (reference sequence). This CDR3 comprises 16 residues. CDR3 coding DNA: TGTGCCAGCAGCTTGGCCGGGACAGCCTCTGGAAACACCATATATTTT. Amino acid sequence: CASSLAGTASGNTIYF. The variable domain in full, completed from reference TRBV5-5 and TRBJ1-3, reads DAGVTQSPTHLIKTRGQQVTLRCSPISGHKSVSWYQQVLGQGPQFIFQYYEKEERGRGNFPDRFSARQFPNYSSELNVNALLLGDSALYLCASSLAGTASGNTIYFGEGSWLTVV.

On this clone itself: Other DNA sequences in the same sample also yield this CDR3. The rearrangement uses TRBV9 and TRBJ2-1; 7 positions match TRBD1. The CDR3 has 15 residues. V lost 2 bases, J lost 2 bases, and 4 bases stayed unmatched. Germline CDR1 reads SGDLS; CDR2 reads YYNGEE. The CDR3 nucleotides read TGTGCCAGCAGCGTCCGGGACAGACCCTACAATGAGCAGTTCTTC. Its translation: CASSVRDRPYNEQFF. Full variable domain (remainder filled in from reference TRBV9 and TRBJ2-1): DSGVTQTPKHLITATGQRVTLRCSPRSGDLSVYWYQQSLDQGLQFLIQYYNGEERAKGNILERFSAQQFPDLHSELNLSSLELGDSALYFCASSVRDRPYNEQFFGPGTRLTVL.

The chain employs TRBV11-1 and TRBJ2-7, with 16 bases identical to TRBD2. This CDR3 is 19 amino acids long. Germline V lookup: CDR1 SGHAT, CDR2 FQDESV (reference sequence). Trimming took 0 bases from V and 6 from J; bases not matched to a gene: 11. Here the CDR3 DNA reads TGTGCCAGCAGCTTAGCTACGTCGGGACTAGCGGGAGGGCCAATCGAGCAGTACTTC. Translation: CASSLATSGLAGGPIEQYF.

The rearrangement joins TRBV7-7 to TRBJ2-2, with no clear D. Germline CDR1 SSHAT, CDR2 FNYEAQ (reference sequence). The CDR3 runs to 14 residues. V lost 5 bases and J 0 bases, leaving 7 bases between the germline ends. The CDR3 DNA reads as TGTGCCAGCAGCCAGTTACCGAACACCGGGGAGCTGTTTTTT. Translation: CASSQLPNTGELFF.

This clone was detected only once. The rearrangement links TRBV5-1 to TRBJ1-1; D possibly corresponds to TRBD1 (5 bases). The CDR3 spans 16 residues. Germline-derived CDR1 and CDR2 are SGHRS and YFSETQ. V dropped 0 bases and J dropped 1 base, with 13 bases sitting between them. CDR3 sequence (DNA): TGCGCCAGCAGCTTGGGAGGGACGAGGACGAACACTGAAGCTTTCTTT. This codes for CASSLGGTRTNTEAFF.

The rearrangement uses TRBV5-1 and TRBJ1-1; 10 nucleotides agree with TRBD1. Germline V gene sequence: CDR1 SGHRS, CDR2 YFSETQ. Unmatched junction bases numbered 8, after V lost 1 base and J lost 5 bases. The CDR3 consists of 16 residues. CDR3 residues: CASSLRTGGLGTEAFF. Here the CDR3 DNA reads TGCGCCAGCAGCTTGCGGACAGGGGGATTGGGGACTGAAGCTTTCTTT.

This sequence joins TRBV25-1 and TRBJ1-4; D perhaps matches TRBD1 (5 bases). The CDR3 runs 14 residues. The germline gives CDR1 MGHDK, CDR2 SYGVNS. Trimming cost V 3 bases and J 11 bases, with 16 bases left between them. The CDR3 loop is CASSDVQGLGKLFF. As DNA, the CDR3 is TGTGCCAGCAGTGATGTCCAGGGCCTCGGGAAACTGTTTTTT. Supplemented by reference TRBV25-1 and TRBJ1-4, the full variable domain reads EADIYQTPRYLVIGTGKKITLECSQTMGHDKMYWYQQDPGMELHLIHYSYGVNSTEKGDLSSESTVSRIRTEHFPLTLESARPSHTSQYLCASSDVQGLGKLFFGSGTQLSVL.

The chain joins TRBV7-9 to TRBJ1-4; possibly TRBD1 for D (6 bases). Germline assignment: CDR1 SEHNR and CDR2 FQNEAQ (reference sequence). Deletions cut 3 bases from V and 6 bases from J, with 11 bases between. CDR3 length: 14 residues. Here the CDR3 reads CASSFPQGYEKLFF. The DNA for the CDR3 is TGTGCCAGCAGCTTTCCCCAGGGGTATGAAAAACTGTTTTTT.

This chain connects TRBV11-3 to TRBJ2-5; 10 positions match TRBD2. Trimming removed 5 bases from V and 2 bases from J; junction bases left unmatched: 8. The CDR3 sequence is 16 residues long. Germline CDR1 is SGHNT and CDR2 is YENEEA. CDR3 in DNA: TGTGCCAGCAGCCTAAGGACTAGCGGAGAGCAAGAGACCCAGTACTTC. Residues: CASSLRTSGEQETQYF.

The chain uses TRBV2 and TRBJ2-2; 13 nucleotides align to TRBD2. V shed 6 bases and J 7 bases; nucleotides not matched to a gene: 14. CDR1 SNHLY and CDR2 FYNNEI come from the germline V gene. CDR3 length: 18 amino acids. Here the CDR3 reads CASRYLLRTSGSVGELFF. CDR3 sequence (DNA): TGTGCCAGCAGATACCTACTCCGGACTAGCGGGAGCGTCGGGGAGCTGTTTTTT.

CDR3 sequence (DNA): TGTGCCAGCACCGGCCCGGTCGGCGGGAGGGCCCGGTTCGGGGAGCTGTTTTTT. Amino acids: CASTGPVGGRARFGELFF. The rearrangement uses TRBV21-1 and TRBJ2-2; the table calls TRBD2, which could not be checked here. TRBV21-1 is a pseudogene. This CDR3 has 18 amino acids.

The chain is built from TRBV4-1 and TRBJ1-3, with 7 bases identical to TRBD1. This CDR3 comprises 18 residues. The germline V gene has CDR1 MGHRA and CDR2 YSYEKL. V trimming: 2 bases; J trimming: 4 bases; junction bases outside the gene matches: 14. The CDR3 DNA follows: TGCGCCAGCAGCCAACATTCGACAGGGAGGGATCGGGGAAACACCATATATTTT. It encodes CASSQHSTGRDRGNTIYF.

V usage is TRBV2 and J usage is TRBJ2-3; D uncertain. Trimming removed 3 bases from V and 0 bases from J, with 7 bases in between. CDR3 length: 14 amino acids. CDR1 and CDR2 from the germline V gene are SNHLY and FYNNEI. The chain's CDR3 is CASSETWSTDTQYF. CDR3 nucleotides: TGTGCCAGCAGTGAGACATGGAGCACAGATACGCAGTATTTT.

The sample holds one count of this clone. CDR3 nucleotide sequence: TGTGCCAGCAGCTTAGGCATCCGGGCCGAGAATGAGCAGTTCTTC. Residues: CASSLGIRAENEQFF. The V gene is TRBV11-2, the J gene TRBJ2-1; D is uncertain. Trimming left V 1 base short and J 7 bases short, with 14 bases between. The germline V gene encodes CDR1 SGHAT and CDR2 FQNNGV. The length of the CDR3 is 15 residues.

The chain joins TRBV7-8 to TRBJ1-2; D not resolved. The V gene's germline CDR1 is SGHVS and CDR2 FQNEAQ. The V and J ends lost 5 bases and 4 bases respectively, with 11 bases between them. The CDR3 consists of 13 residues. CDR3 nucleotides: TGTGCCAGCAGCCCTGACAAGGCCTATGGCTACACCTTC. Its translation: CASSPDKAYGYTF.

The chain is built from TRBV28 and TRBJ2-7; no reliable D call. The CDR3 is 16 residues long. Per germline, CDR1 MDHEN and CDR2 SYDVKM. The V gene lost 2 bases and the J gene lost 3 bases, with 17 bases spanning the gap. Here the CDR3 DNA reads TGTGCCAGCAGTTTAGTCGTCGGCAGGTGGGTCTACGAGCAGTACTTC. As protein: CASSLVVGRWVYEQYF.

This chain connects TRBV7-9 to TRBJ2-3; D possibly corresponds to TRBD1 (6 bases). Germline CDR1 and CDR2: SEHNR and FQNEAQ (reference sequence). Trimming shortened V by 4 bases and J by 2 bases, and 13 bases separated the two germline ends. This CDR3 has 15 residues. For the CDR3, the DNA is TGTGCCAGCAGCTCCCTGTTGGGGGCCACAGATACGCAGTATTTT. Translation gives CASSSLLGATDTQYF.

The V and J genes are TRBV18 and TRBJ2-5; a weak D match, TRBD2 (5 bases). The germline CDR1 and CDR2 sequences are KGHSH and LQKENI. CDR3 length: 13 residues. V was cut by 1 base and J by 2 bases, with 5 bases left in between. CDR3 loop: CASSPRTQETQYF. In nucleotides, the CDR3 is TGTGCCAGCTCACCACGGACTCAAGAGACCCAGTACTTC. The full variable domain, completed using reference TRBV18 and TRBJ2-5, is NAGVMQNPRHLVRRRGQEARLRCSPMKGHSHVYWYRQLPEEGLKFMVYLQKENIIDESGMPKERFSAEFPKEGPSILRIQQVVRGDSAAYFCASSPRTQETQYFGPGTRLLVL.

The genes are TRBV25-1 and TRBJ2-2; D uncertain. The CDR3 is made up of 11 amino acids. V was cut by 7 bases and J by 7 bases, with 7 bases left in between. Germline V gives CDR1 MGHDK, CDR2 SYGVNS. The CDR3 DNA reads TGTGCCAGCAATAAGTTCGGGGAGCTGTTTTTT. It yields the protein CASNKFGELFF.

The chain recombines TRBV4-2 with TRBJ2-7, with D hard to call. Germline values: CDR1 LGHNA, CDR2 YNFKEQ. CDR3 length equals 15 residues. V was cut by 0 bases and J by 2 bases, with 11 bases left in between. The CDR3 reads CASSQEAKAPYEQYF. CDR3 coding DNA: TGTGCCAGCAGCCAAGAAGCCAAGGCCCCCTACGAGCAGTACTTC.

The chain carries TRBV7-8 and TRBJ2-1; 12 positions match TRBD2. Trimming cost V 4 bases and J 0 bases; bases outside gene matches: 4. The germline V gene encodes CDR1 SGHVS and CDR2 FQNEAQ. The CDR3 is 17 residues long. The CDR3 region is CASSSRTSGISYNEQFF. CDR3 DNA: TGTGCCAGCAGCTCACGGACTAGCGGGATCTCCTACAATGAGCAGTTCTTC.

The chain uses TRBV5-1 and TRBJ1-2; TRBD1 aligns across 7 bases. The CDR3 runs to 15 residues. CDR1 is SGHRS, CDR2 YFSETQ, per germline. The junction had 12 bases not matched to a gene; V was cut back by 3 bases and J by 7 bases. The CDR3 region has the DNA TGCGCCAGCAGCTCGGCCTCCGGGACAGTTTTTGGCTACACCTTC. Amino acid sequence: CASSSASGTVFGYTF.

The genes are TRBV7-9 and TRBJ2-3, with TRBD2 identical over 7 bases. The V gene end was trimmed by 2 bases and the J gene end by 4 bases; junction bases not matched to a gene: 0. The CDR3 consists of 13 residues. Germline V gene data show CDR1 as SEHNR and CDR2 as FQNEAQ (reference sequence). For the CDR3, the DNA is TGTGCCAGCAGCTTACGGGAGGCAGATACGCAGTATTTT. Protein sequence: CASSLREADTQYF. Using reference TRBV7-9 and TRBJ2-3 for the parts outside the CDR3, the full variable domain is DTGVSQNPRHKITKRGQNVTFRCDPISEHNRLYWYRQTLGQGPEFLTYFQNEAQLEKSRLLSDRFSAERPKGSFSTLEIQRTEQGDSAMYLCASSLREADTQYFGPGTRLTVL.

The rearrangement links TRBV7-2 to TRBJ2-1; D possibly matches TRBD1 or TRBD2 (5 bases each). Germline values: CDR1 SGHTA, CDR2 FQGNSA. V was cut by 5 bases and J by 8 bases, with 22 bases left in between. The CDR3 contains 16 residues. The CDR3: CASSVRGPGVSDEQFF. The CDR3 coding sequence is TGTGCCAGCAGCGTCCGGGGCCCTGGTGTAAGCGATGAGCAGTTCTTC.

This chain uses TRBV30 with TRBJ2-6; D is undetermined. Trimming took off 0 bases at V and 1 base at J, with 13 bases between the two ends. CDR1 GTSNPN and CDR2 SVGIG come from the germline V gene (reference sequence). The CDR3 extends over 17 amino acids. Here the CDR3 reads CAWSVRLQQSGANVLTF. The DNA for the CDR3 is TGTGCCTGGAGTGTCCGTCTACAGCAATCTGGGGCCAACGTCCTGACTTTC.

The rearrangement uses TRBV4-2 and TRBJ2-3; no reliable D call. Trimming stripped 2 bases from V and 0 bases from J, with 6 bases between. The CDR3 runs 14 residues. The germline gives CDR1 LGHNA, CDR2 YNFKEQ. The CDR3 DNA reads TGTGCCAGCAGCCAAATGACTAGCACAGATACGCAGTATTTT. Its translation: CASSQMTSTDTQYF.